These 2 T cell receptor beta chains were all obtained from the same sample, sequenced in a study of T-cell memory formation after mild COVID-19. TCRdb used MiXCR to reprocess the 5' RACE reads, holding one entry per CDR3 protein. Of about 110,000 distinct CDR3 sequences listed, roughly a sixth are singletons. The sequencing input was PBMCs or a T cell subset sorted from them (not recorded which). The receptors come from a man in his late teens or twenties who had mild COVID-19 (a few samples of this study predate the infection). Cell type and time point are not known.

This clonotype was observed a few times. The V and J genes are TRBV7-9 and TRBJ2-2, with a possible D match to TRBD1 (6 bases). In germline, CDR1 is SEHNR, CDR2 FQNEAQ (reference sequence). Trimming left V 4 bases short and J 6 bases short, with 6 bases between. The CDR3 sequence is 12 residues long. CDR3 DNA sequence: TGTGCCAGCAGCTGGACAGCCGGGGAGCTGTTTTTT. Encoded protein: CASSWTAGELFF. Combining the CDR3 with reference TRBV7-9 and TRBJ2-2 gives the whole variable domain DTGVSQNPRHKITKRGQNVTFRCDPISEHNRLYWYRQTLGQGPEFLTYFQNEAQLEKSRLLSDRFSAERPKGSFSTLEIQRTEQGDSAMYLCASSWTAGELFFGEGSRLTVL.

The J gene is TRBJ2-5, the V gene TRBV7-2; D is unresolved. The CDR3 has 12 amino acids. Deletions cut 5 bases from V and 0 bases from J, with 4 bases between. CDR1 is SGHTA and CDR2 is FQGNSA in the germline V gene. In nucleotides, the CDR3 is TGTGCCAGCAGCAAGTACCAAGAGACCCAGTACTTC. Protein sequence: CASSKYQETQYF.